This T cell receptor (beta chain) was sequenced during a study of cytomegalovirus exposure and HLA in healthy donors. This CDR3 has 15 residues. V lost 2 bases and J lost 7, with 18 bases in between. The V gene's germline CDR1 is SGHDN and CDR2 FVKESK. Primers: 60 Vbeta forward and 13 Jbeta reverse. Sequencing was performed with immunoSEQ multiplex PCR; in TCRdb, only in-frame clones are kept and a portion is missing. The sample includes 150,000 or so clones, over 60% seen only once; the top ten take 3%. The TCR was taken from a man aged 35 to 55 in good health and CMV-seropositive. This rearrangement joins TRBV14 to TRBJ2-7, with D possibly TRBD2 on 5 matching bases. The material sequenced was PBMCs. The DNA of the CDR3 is TGTGCCAGCAGCCAACCCGGGGATGACCCGTGGGAGCAGTACTTC. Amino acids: CASSQPGDDPWEQYF.